This TCR beta chain comes out of a study of human T cells and chemical hapten exposure (dated by TCRdb to the early 2020s). In terms of the full investigation: For sensitization, 2% DPC in acetone was applied to an approximately 2 cm by approximately 2 cm area of upper inner arm skin. Patients additionally received weekly therapeutic DPC doses to the scalp throughout the roughly 25-week study period. Patch testing was done on the upper back using Finn chambers containing 0.01% DPC, and results were scored after 6 days according to International Contact Dermatitis Research Group standards. Most of the patients in the cohort were female, and the cohort covered alopecia areata with under or over 50% scalp involvement, alopecia totalis and alopecia universalis. Libraries were combined into a pool for sequencing, and differences in TCR yield between samples came mainly from small differences in library volumes within the pool. Peripheral blood TCR repertoire changes were tracked in vivo in alopecia patients during primary and secondary sensitization to the hapten diphenylcyclopropenone (DPC). Blood samples were taken from patients before sensitization (week 0) and then at 2, 6 and about 24 weeks after DPC sensitization. Blood for TCR sequencing was provided by twenty-nine alopecia patients at one to four time points (pre-sensitization, 2, 6 and 24 weeks). The paper's findings and limits, for the study overall: After repeated subsampling, the strength of the expansion versus patch-test correlation and the threshold at which it became significant changed. Expanded TCRs formed significantly more large CDR3 similarity clusters than pre-sensitization or healthy control sets, consistent with antigen-driven responses. Alopecia, a presumed autoimmune disease, was present in all patients, so the immune response of the patients might differ from that of healthy individuals. DPC sensitization did not change the number of TCRs with a frequency above 1 in 1000, and there was no evidence of changes in global repertoire structure. The number of PT1 expanded TCRs positively correlated with patch test score, significant at thresholds 8, 16 and 32 but not 4.

Interpreted using the paper, the time point label stands for: pre-sensitization, week 0. This sample's treatment or condition label indicates: therapeutic diphenylcyclopropenone sensitization with weekly scalp DPC. At each patch-test visit, blood was drawn before the patch test was applied. Patients were eligible if aged 18 to 70, diagnosed with alopecia and judged suitable for DPC therapy, and pregnant patients were excluded. Total RNA was isolated from unfractionated whole blood collected in Tempus Blood RNA tubes. This clonotype was seen many times. Its antigen is unknown. Per-base quality was not reported, and no clone a single base away is much larger than it. CDR1 and CDR2, looked up from the germline V gene, are SGDLS and YYNGEE. Clipping removes 4 bases from V and 1 base from J, with 6 as the unmatched junction base count. From cysteine to phenylalanine, the CDR3 is 15 amino acids long. The only DNA kept is the CDR3, 45 bases in frame from the first base.

Libraries were constructed by RACE. The sample was run on a NextSeq 500. Library preparation attached unique molecular identifiers to individual cDNA molecules for quantitative, reproducible TCR counting. From each blood RNA sample, both TCR alpha and TCR beta chains were sequenced. In the paper's pipeline: A median of roughly 98,000 TCRs per sample was observed, with a range of about 23,224 to 690,600. The Decombinator software suite was used to annotate the V, J and CDR3 of the TCR reads. Every sample was subsampled to the same number of TCRs (28,000) for the PS versus PT1 abundance plots. TCRs were defined as expanded if absent before sensitization and observed at least eight times at the 2-week time point. TCRdb took the public reads, trimmed them with fastp at Q25, ran MiXCR for clone calling and kept in-frame beta chains. Under each unique CDR3 protein, matching rows form one entry showing the most common genes and DNA. TCRdb's processing, not the study's, gives the V and J calls here. This sample lists some 250,000 distinct CDR3 sequences; 7.5% to 8% were detected once. The top ten clones comprise 1.2% of the sample.

The material sequenced was whole blood, taken in connection with sensitization to the hapten diphenylcyclopropenone (DPC). The sequence derives from a man between 18 and 35 years old with alopecia areata. Some clones in this sample may be carry-over from other donors' samples. The sequence joins TRBV9 to TRBJ2-5; TRBD1 matches 8 bases in the middle. CDR3 protein: CASSPDRAFQETQYF. The DNA reads as follows: TGTGCCAGCAGCCCGGACAGGGCCTTCCAAGAGACCCAGTACTTC.